Shown below are 32 T cell receptor beta chains from a single sample sequenced in a study of blood T cell repertoires in COVID-19. Sequencing used immunoSEQ multiplex PCR; TCRdb keeps in-frame clones, though not all of them. Altogether approximately 210,000 clones are present, approximately 82% being singletons, with the ten largest covering more than 10%. Sequencing was carried out using peripheral blood. All receptors derive from a woman aged 40 to 55 with acute or convalescent COVID-19.

V is TRBV10-3 and J is TRBJ2-2; D unresolved. The CDR3 is 13 residues long. With 8 bases removed from V and 0 bases from J, the gap between germline ends came to 7 bases. CDR1 ENHRY and CDR2 SYGVKD come from the germline V gene. The CDR3 protein is CAILDANTGELFF. For the CDR3, the DNA is TGTGCCATCCTAGACGCGAACACCGGGGAGCTGTTTTTT.

The rearrangement links TRBV19 to TRBJ1-1; maybe TRBD1 (5 bases). This CDR3 comprises 13 residues. CDR1 is LNHDA and CDR2 is SQIVND in the germline V gene (reference sequence). V gave up 4 bases and J gave up 5 bases, with 11 bases separating them. The CDR3 sequence is CASSKDKGTEAFF. The CDR3 DNA sequence: TGTGCCAGTAGTAAGGACAAGGGGACTGAAGCTTTCTTT. Full variable domain (rest looked up from reference TRBV19 and TRBJ1-1): DGGITQSPKYLFRKEGQNVTLSCEQNLNHDAMYWYRQDPGQGLRLIYYSQIVNDFQKGDIAEGYSVSREKKESFPLTVTSAQKNPTAFYLCASSKDKGTEAFFGQGTRLTVV.

In its sample, this clone was seen once. The J gene is TRBJ1-1, the V gene TRBV27; a possible D gene is TRBD1 (6 bases). This CDR3 comprises 15 residues. With 0 bases removed from V and 4 bases from J, the gap between germline ends came to 12 bases. Germline loops: CDR1 MNHEY, CDR2 SMNVEV (reference sequence). The DNA of the CDR3 is TGTGCCAGCAGTTTATCCGGGGGGCTGGTCACTGAAGCTTTCTTT. It yields the protein CASSLSGGLVTEAFF.

V and J are TRBV10-1 and TRBJ2-1; no clear D gene. The germline V gene encodes CDR1 WNHNN and CDR2 SYGVQD (reference sequence). The CDR3 has 13 amino acids. Trimming removed 4 bases from V and 3 bases from J, with 7 bases in between. The CDR3 sequence: CASSADNYNEQFF. Written as DNA, the CDR3 is TGCGCCAGCAGTGCCGACAACTACAATGAGCAGTTCTTC.

The chain recombines TRBV6-5 with TRBJ2-7, with D tentatively TRBD1 (5 bases). CDR3 length equals 13 residues. CDR1 is MNHEY and CDR2 is SVGAGI in the germline V gene. Trimming took 5 bases from V and 2 from J, leaving 10 bases between them. The CDR3 DNA follows: TGTGCCAGCAGTAGGACAAAGACCTACGAGCAGTACTTC. This gives the protein CASSRTKTYEQYF.

This chain joins TRBV4-1 and TRBJ1-5; 7 bases fit TRBD1. Germline values: CDR1 MGHRA, CDR2 YSYEKL. The CDR3 runs to 16 residues. Trimming took 5 bases from V and 5 from J; bases not matched to a gene: 12. CDR3 in DNA: TGCGCCAGCAGCGTACTTACAGGGGCCCAGGATCAGCCCCAGCATTTT. Translated, it gives CASSVLTGAQDQPQHF.

The V and J genes are TRBV7-6 and TRBJ2-7, with 9 bases identical to TRBD1. The junction had 4 bases not matched to a gene; V was cut back by 2 bases and J by 5 bases. The CDR3 runs 14 residues. CDR1 SGHVS and CDR2 FNYEAQ come from the germline V gene. The CDR3 spells CASSLRGQGDEQYF. The CDR3, as DNA: TGTGCCAGCAGCTTACGGGGACAGGGTGACGAGCAGTACTTC.

The chain uses TRBV30 and TRBJ1-2, with TRBD1 as a possible D gene (5 bases). From germline, CDR1 is GTSNPN and CDR2 SVGIG (reference sequence). This CDR3 region has 12 residues. V was trimmed by 2 bases and J by 4 bases, leaving 8 bases between them. For the CDR3, the DNA is TGTGCCTGGAGTACAGGCGTCTATGGCTACACCTTC. This codes for CAWSTGVYGYTF.

This clone was seen only once. V gene TRBV6-4 combines with J gene TRBJ1-4; D is unresolved. In germline, CDR1 is MRHNA, CDR2 SNTAGT. The CDR3 spans 14 residues. Trimming shortened V by 3 bases and J by 5 bases, and 10 bases separated the two germline ends. The CDR3 DNA reads as TGTGCCAGCAGTGAGAACGGACTGAATGAAAAACTGTTTTTT. Protein product: CASSENGLNEKLFF.

This clone appeared a single time. V gene TRBV15 combines with J gene TRBJ2-3, with 12 bases that match TRBD2. The germline V gene encodes CDR1 LNHNV and CDR2 YYDKDF (reference sequence). The CDR3 extends over 16 amino acids. J was trimmed by 4 bases and V by 1 base; bases with no gene match: 3. For the CDR3, the DNA is TGTGCCACCAGCAGAGGGCTAGCGGGGGGGGCAGATACGCAGTATTTT. It encodes CATSRGLAGGADTQYF.

The chain is built from TRBV6-1 and TRBJ2-6; tentative D call: TRBD1 (6 bases). This CDR3 contains 19 residues. Germline assignment: CDR1 MNHNS and CDR2 SASEGT. The ends were cut back, 0 bases at V and 0 bases at J, with 15 bases in the middle. The CDR3 here is CASSEAPGRGHSGANVLTF. Here the CDR3 DNA reads TGTGCCAGCAGTGAAGCGCCGGGCAGGGGACACTCTGGGGCCAACGTCCTGACTTTC.

The chain has TRBV6-1 and TRBJ1-4, with TRBD1 identical over 9 bases. The CDR3 has 17 residues. Germline loops: CDR1 MNHNS, CDR2 SASEGT. V was pared by 2 bases and J by 8 bases, with 12 bases of the junction left unmatched. CDR3 coding DNA: TGTGCCAGCAGTGAATTCGGGAGGACAGGGGCAAGGGAAAAACTGTTTTTT. It specifies CASSEFGRTGAREKLFF.

This rearrangement joins TRBV2 to TRBJ2-7, with 8 bases aligning to TRBD1. The CDR3 contains 14 residues. Per the germline V gene, CDR1 is SNHLY and CDR2 is FYNNEI. The V gene end was trimmed by 6 bases and the J gene end by 2 bases; junction bases not matched to a gene: 6. The CDR3 reads CASRRTGMTYEQYF. DNA of the CDR3: TGTGCCAGCAGAAGGACAGGGATGACCTACGAGCAGTACTTC.

As DNA, the CDR3 is TGTGCCAGCAGCTGGGACAGGGACACTGAAGCTTTCTTT. Its protein is CASSWDRDTEAFF. The chain combines TRBV7-3 with TRBJ1-1, with 9 nucleotides matching TRBD1. V trimming: 4 bases; J trimming: 3 bases; junction bases outside the gene matches: 0. The CDR3 extends over 13 amino acids. Germline CDR1 and CDR2: SGHTA and FQGTGA.

The genes are TRBV5-5 and TRBJ2-1; 7 bases are a match to TRBD2. The V and J ends lost 4 bases and 4 bases, in that order; junction bases with no gene match: 11. CDR1 is SGHKS and CDR2 is YYEKEE in the germline V gene (reference sequence). The CDR3 sequence is 16 residues long. The CDR3: CASSRGGISGYNEQFF. As DNA, the CDR3 is TGTGCCAGCAGCAGGGGAGGAATTAGCGGGTACAATGAGCAGTTCTTC. Full variable domain (rest looked up from reference TRBV5-5 and TRBJ2-1): DAGVTQSPTHLIKTRGQQVTLRCSPISGHKSVSWYQQVLGQGPQFIFQYYEKEERGRGNFPDRFSARQFPNYSSELNVNALLLGDSALYLCASSRGGISGYNEQFFGPGTRLTVL.

This clone was counted once. This chain links TRBV30 with TRBJ1-5; 8 nucleotides align to TRBD1. Germline lookup yields CDR1 GTSNPN and CDR2 SVGIG (reference sequence). The CDR3 sequence is 16 residues long. V lost 2 bases to trimming and J lost 4 bases; unmatched junction nucleotides: 10. CDR3 nucleotides: TGTGCCTGGAGTCCTAACAGGGACAGGTCAAATCAGCCCCAGCATTTT. This translates into CAWSPNRDRSNQPQHF.

CDR3 protein: CASSHGGTEAFF. CDR3 DNA sequence: TGTGCCAGTAGTCACGGGGGCACTGAAGCTTTCTTT. The V and J genes are TRBV19 and TRBJ1-1; D is possibly TRBD1 (5 bases). Germline CDR1 is LNHDA and CDR2 is SQIVND (reference sequence). Between the trimmed V and J ends, which lost 5 bases and 4 bases, there was a span of 8 bases. This CDR3 spans 12 amino acids.

This clone was observed a handful of times. The CDR3, as DNA: TGTGCCACCAGTGATGCCACAGGGGGGGGAGTCCCAGATACGCAGTATTTT. Its translation is CATSDATGGGVPDTQYF. This chain uses TRBV24-1 with TRBJ2-3; tentatively, D is TRBD1 (8 bases). This CDR3 spans 17 amino acids. Germline V gives CDR1 KGHDR, CDR2 SFDVKD. The V gene lost 3 bases and the J gene lost 4 bases, with 19 bases spanning the gap.

This clone was seen just once. The V gene is TRBV23-1, the J gene TRBJ2-1; 13 bases line up with TRBD2. TRBV23-1 is given ORF status, its function remaining uncertain. CDR3 length: 17 amino acids. After removal of 2 bases from V and 5 bases from J, the junction contained 6 bases not matched to a gene. The CDR3 nucleotides read TGCGCCAGCAGTCAAAGGACTAGCGGGGGAAAAAACAATGAGCAGTTCTTC. Protein: CASSQRTSGGKNNEQFF.

V is TRBV10-3 and J is TRBJ2-1, with 12 bases fitting TRBD2. CDR1 and CDR2 (germline): ENHRY, SYGVKD. Unmatched junction bases numbered 9, after V lost 3 bases and J lost 0 bases. The length of the CDR3 is 19 residues. CDR3 sequence reads: CAISDPSGRAGSSYNEQFF. The CDR3 DNA follows: TGTGCCATCAGTGACCCTAGCGGGAGGGCCGGAAGCTCCTACAATGAGCAGTTCTTC.

The chain is built from TRBV9 and TRBJ2-7, with 14 bases lining up with TRBD2. This CDR3 region has 16 residues. Germline trimming cut 4 bases from V and 5 bases from J; bases unmatched to any gene: 8. Germline lookup yields CDR1 SGDLS and CDR2 YYNGEE. CDR3 sequence (DNA): TGTGCCAGCAGCCCACGGACTAGCGGGAGGATTAACGAGCAGTACTTC. Encoded protein: CASSPRTSGRINEQYF.

This chain uses TRBV7-2 with TRBJ2-3, with TRBD2 as a possible D gene (6 bases). V lost 3 bases, J lost 1 base, and 11 bases lay in between. The CDR3 is 15 amino acids. Germline V gene lookup returns CDR1 SGHTA and CDR2 FQGNSA. CDR3 DNA sequence: TGTGCCAGCAGCTTCGACGGAGGGGGCACAGATACGCAGTATTTT. Translating gives CASSFDGGGTDTQYF.

V is TRBV6-4 and J is TRBJ1-5; a possible D gene is TRBD1 (6 bases). V was shortened by 2 bases and J by 0 bases, with 20 bases between the two germline ends. CDR3 size: 19 residues. CDR1 is MRHNA, CDR2 SNTAGT, per germline. CDR3 residues: CASSDTKGQSIDSNQPQHF. The CDR3 DNA sequence: TGTGCCAGCAGTGACACAAAAGGACAGTCCATCGATAGCAATCAGCCCCAGCATTTT.

The J gene is TRBJ2-1, the V gene TRBV19, with 10 bases lining up with TRBD2. The CDR3 covers 15 residues. CDR1 and CDR2 from the germline V gene are LNHDA and SQIVND (reference sequence). Germline trimming cut 4 bases from V and 3 bases from J; bases unmatched to any gene: 3. The CDR3 reads CASSTTSGNYNEQFF. The CDR3 nucleotides read TGTGCCAGTAGTACAACTAGCGGGAACTACAATGAGCAGTTCTTC.

This clone was seen once. This CDR3 is CASSFFPGQETQYF. The CDR3, as DNA: TGTGCCAGCAGCTTCTTTCCGGGACAAGAGACCCAGTACTTC. V usage is TRBV7-2 and J usage is TRBJ2-5; maybe TRBD2 (5 bases). CDR1 and CDR2 from the germline V gene are SGHTA and FQGNSA. V lost 3 bases and J lost 2, with 10 bases in between. The CDR3 runs to 14 residues. The variable domain in full, with the rest retrieved from reference TRBV7-2 and TRBJ2-5, is GAGVSQSPSNKVTEKGKDVELRCDPISGHTALYWYRQSLGQGLEFLIYFQGNSAPDKSGLPSDRFSAERTGGSVSTLTIQRTQQEDSAVYLCASSFFPGQETQYFGPGTRLLVL.

This sequence joins TRBV18 and TRBJ1-1, with 8 nucleotides matching TRBD1. Trimming took 1 base from V and 0 from J; bases not matched to a gene: 7. Germline V gene sequence: CDR1 KGHSH, CDR2 LQKENI. This CDR3 is built from 17 residues. CDR3 sequence: CASSPLGTGRMNTEAFF. The CDR3 nucleotides read TGTGCCAGCTCACCACTCGGGACAGGCCGAATGAACACTGAAGCTTTCTTT.

The V gene is TRBV29-1, the J gene TRBJ2-7, with 7 bases aligning to TRBD1. The CDR3 runs 13 residues. V gave up 6 bases and J gave up 2 bases; unmatched junction bases: 7. Germline V CDR1 and CDR2: SQVTM, ANQGSEA. The CDR3 sequence: CSVFTGTAYEQYF. DNA of the CDR3: TGCAGCGTCTTCACCGGGACAGCCTACGAGCAGTACTTC.

The rearrangement uses TRBV20-1 and TRBJ2-7; D remains ambiguous. The CDR3 is 11 residues long. Germline values: CDR1 DFQATT, CDR2 SNEGSKA (reference sequence). V was trimmed by 5 bases and J by 5 bases, leaving 10 bases between them. CDR3 in DNA: TGCAGTGCTCCGATGGGCCACGAGCAGTACTTC. It translates to CSAPMGHEQYF.

This CDR3 reads CASSPSGGSYEQYF. Here the CDR3 DNA reads TGTGCCAGTAGTCCGAGCGGGGGTAGTTACGAGCAGTACTTC. This chain uses TRBV19 with TRBJ2-7; 8 nucleotides match TRBD2. CDR3 length equals 14 residues. V shed 5 bases and J 4 bases; nucleotides not matched to a gene: 7. Per germline, CDR1 LNHDA and CDR2 SQIVND (reference sequence).

This chain joins TRBV7-3 and TRBJ2-3; 7 nucleotides align to TRBD2. The trim removed 2 bases at V and 6 bases at J, leaving 5 bases unmatched. The germline V gene encodes CDR1 SGHTA and CDR2 FQGTGA. The CDR3 contains 14 residues. CDR3 sequence reads: CASSLGTNADTQYF. CDR3 sequence (DNA): TGTGCCAGCAGCTTAGGGACTAACGCGGATACGCAGTATTTT. The whole variable domain, remainder taken from reference TRBV7-3 and TRBJ2-3, is GAGVSQTPSNKVTEKGKYVELRCDPISGHTALYWYRQSLGQGPEFLIYFQGTGAADDSGLPNDRFFAVRPEGSVSTLKIQRTERGDSAVYLCASSLGTNADTQYFGPGTRLTVL.

The chain links TRBV5-6 to TRBJ2-3; tentatively, D is TRBD2 (6 bases). Deletions cut 5 bases from V and 2 bases from J, with 15 bases between. Germline V gene sequence: CDR1 SGHDT, CDR2 YYEEEE. CDR3 size: 15 residues. In nucleotides, the CDR3 is TGTGCCAGCAGACGGGAGAGGGGCGTCACAGATACGCAGTATTTT. It encodes CASRRERGVTDTQYF.

This chain uses TRBV14 with TRBJ2-5; maybe TRBD2 (5 bases). The germline gives CDR1 SGHDN, CDR2 FVKESK. The CDR3 has 12 residues. The V gene lost 3 bases and the J gene lost 5 bases, with 7 bases spanning the gap. CDR3 region: CASSHPGETQYF. CDR3 in DNA: TGTGCCAGCAGCCATCCGGGGGAGACCCAGTACTTC.